This T cell receptor (beta chain) originates from a study of molecular identifiers for immune sequencing clone quantification. Study at large: Five portions were made in replicates from RNA of around 20,000 or 100,000 naive CD8 cells, and four underwent sequencing. Study-level results: In naive cells, under 1% of molecules belonged to clones above 20 RNA copies, against over 97% in effector cells.

A CD8+CD4-CCR7+CD45RA+ gate was used to sort naive CD8 T cells. As previously described, bulk TCR libraries were made using listed TCR primers. TCRdb recomputed calls from the PCR reads with MiXCR, one row per CDR3 protein. The repertoire holds around 460,000 distinct CDR3 sequences, with over 20% as singletons. Remarks on this clonotype: What it binds is not known.

The TCR was taken from a human donor in good health. Some libraries in this study had Jurkat cell RNA spiked in. Specimen: naive CD8+ T cells from blood, with Jurkat cell RNA spiked in. Subset here: FACS-sorted CD8+CD4-CCR7+CD45RA+ naive T cells.

In DNA, the CDR3 is TGTGCCAGCAGCTATTTTACCGGGACAGGGGACAATGAGCAGTTCTTC. Protein sequence: CASSYFTGTGDNEQFF. The chain uses TRBV28 and TRBJ2-1; 10 positions agree with TRBD1. The V gene's germline CDR1 is MDHEN and CDR2 SYDVKM. The trim removed 6 bases at V and 5 bases at J, leaving 10 bases unmatched. CDR3 length: 16 amino acids.